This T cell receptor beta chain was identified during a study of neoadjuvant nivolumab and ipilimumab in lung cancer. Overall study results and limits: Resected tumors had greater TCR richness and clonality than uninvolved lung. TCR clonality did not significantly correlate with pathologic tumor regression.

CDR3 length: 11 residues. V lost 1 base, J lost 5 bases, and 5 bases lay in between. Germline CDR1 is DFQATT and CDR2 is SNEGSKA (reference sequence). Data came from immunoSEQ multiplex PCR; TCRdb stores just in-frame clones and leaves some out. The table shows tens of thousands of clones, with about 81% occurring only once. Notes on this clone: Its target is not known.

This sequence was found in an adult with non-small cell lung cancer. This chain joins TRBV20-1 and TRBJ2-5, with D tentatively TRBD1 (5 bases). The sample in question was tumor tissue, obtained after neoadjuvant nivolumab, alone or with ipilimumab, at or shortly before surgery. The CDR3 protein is CSARGGETQYF. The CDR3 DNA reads TGCAGTGCTAGAGGGGGCGAGACCCAGTACTTC.